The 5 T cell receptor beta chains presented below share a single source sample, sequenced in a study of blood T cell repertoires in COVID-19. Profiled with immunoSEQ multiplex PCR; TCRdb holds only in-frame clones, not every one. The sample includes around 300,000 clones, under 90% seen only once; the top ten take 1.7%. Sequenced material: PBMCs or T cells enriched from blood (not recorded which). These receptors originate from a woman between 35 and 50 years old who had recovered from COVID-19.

The CDR3 loop reads CATALPGVRETQYF. Here the CDR3 DNA reads TGTGCCACCGCTTTACCGGGGGTGAGGGAGACCCAGTACTTC. The rearrangement links TRBV7-2 to TRBJ2-5; the D gene is possibly TRBD2 (6 bases). CDR3 length: 14 amino acids. V was cut by 10 bases and J by 5 bases, with 20 bases left in between. Germline V lookup: CDR1 SGHTA, CDR2 FQGNSA.

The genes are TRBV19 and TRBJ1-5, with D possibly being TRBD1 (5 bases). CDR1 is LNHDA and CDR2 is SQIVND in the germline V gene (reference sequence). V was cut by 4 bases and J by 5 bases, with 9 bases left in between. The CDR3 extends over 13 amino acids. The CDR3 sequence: CASSRGGDQPQHF. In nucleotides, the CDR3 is TGTGCCAGTAGTAGGGGGGGGGATCAGCCCCAGCATTTT.

For the CDR3, the DNA is TGTGCCACGACGGAGCGGCGCACTGAAGCTTTCTTT. Translation gives CATTERRTEAFF. The V call is TRBV7-2, the J call TRBJ1-1; no definite D call. The CDR3 has 12 residues. V was shortened by 10 bases and J by 4 bases, with 13 bases between the two germline ends. From germline, CDR1 is SGHTA and CDR2 FQGNSA.

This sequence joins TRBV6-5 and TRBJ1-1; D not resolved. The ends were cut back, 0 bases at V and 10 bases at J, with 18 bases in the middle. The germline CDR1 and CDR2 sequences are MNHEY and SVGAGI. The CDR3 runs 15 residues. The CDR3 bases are TGTGCCAGCAGTTACTCACGCGGGCGCGTTTCAGGAGCTTTCTTT. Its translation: CASSYSRGRVSGAFF.

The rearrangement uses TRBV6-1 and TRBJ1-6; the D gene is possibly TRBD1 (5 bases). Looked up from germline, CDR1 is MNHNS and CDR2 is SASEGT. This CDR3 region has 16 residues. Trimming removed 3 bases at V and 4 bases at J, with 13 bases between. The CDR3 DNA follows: TGTGCCAGCAGTGATTTATCCGACAGTTATAATTCACCCCTCCACTTT. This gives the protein CASSDLSDSYNSPLHF.